This T cell receptor beta chain emerged from a study of T cell responses to AZD1222 COVID-19 vaccine. Whole-study findings and limits: Rises in breadth and depth of Spike-specific TCRs came after two AZD1222 doses. Spike-wide coverage was observed for vaccine-associated CD4 TCRs, with dominant responses at 160-218 and 743-854.

To note about this clone: Its antigen is as yet unknown.

Whether given at about 4 or about 12 weeks, second doses were pooled. Assay used: immunoSEQ multiplex PCR; TCRdb lists only in-frame clones, some missing. The data contain some 150,000 clones, approximately 86% of them seen just once; the ten biggest clones take up approximately 4.7%. The sample consisted of peripheral blood, taken 28 days after the second AZD1222 dose. The receptor comes from an adult who received the AZD1222 COVID-19 vaccine.

Here the CDR3 reads CASGGVNTQYF. For the CDR3, the DNA is TGTGCCAGCGGAGGGGTGAATACGCAGTATTTT. The chain has TRBV3-1 (or the pseudogene TRBV3-2) and TRBJ2-3; the D gene is possibly TRBD2 (6 bases). The germline V gene has CDR1 LGHDT and CDR2 YNNKEL (reference sequence). V shed 8 bases and J shed 7 bases, with 10 bases lying between them. The CDR3 spans 11 residues.